These T cell receptor beta chains were read from a single sample in a study of T cells after posttransplantation cyclophosphamide. Produced via immunoSEQ multiplex PCR; TCRdb's table is partial and in-frame only. This table holds roughly 3,000 clones with no singletons; the top ten claim about an eighth. Specimen: PBMCs, collected after allogeneic stem cell transplant with posttransplant cyclophosphamide. These receptors came from a female patient in her 60s who received an allogeneic stem cell transplant from a related donor and was CMV-positive. A share of the T cells may be of graft donor origin. Both conserved end residues are part of each CDR3.

v_gene	j_gene	CDR3aa
TRBV4-3	TRBJ2-3	CASSQAALAGYTDTQYF
TRBV29-1	TRBJ1-1	CSVRVNTQAFF
TRBV2	TRBJ2-7	CASVWDRRSYEQYF
TRBV6-5	TRBJ2-1	CASSSTGPLYEQFF
TRBV6-2/TRBV6-3	TRBJ1-5	CASRGQVGLVGNQPQHF
TRBV5-6	TRBJ1-4	CASSSQVQGLDEKLFF
TRBV25-1	TRBJ2-7	CASSPRTSAYEQYF
TRBV19	TRBJ1-4	CASSPVTRGNEKLFF
TRBV27	TRBJ1-2	CASSLDRDRTLLSF
TRBV9	TRBJ2-3	CASSVAASGRGGNTQYF
TRBV6-6	TRBJ1-1	CASSPYDRGPEAFF
TRBV19	TRBJ1-1	CASSIGGPNTEAFF
TRBV7-2	TRBJ2-7	CASSLEFSSYEQYF
TRBV7-2	TRBJ2-7	CASSFTGTVFSYEQYF
TRBV30	TRBJ2-4	CAWSFPLPGLAGVQGANIQYF
TRBV7-9	TRBJ1-1	CASSPPAGTGHANTEAFF
TRBV19	TRBJ1-2	CASSGRQGGGYTF
TRBV6-1	TRBJ2-7	CATTGTTRYEQYF
TRBV11-3	TRBJ2-2	CASSSVQGGRELFF
TRBV6-5	TRBJ1-5	CASRTHRGRDQPQHF
TRBV6-5	TRBJ2-2	CASSQENTGTGELFF
TRBV5-1	TRBJ2-6	CASSLQASGANVLTF
TRBV6-6	TRBJ2-7	CASSYSSGQVYEQYF
TRBV11-3	TRBJ2-5	CASSQGQQETQYF
TRBV7-9	TRBJ2-1	CASRVAGEGAYNEQFF
TRBV7-2	TRBJ1-1	CASSSMNTEAFF
TRBV30	TRBJ1-5	CAWSVQGGQPQHF
TRBV28	TRBJ2-7	CASSLWGAGAGSYEQYF
TRBV15	TRBJ1-1	CATSRGQATPTEAFF
TRBV15	TRBJ2-3	CATSRDGHTQYF
TRBV9	TRBJ2-5	CASSLTPAGTAGGETQYF
TRBV28	TRBJ2-2	CASSLLLAGALAGELFF
TRBV7-9	TRBJ2-2	CASSPGLAQNTGELFF
TRBV7-2	TRBJ1-2	CASSADTAFGYTF
TRBV7-3	TRBJ1-1	CASSLDMNTEAFF
TRBV6-1	TRBJ2-2	CASSDRGRLNTGELFF
TRBV13	TRBJ2-7	CASSLGRSPSYEQYF